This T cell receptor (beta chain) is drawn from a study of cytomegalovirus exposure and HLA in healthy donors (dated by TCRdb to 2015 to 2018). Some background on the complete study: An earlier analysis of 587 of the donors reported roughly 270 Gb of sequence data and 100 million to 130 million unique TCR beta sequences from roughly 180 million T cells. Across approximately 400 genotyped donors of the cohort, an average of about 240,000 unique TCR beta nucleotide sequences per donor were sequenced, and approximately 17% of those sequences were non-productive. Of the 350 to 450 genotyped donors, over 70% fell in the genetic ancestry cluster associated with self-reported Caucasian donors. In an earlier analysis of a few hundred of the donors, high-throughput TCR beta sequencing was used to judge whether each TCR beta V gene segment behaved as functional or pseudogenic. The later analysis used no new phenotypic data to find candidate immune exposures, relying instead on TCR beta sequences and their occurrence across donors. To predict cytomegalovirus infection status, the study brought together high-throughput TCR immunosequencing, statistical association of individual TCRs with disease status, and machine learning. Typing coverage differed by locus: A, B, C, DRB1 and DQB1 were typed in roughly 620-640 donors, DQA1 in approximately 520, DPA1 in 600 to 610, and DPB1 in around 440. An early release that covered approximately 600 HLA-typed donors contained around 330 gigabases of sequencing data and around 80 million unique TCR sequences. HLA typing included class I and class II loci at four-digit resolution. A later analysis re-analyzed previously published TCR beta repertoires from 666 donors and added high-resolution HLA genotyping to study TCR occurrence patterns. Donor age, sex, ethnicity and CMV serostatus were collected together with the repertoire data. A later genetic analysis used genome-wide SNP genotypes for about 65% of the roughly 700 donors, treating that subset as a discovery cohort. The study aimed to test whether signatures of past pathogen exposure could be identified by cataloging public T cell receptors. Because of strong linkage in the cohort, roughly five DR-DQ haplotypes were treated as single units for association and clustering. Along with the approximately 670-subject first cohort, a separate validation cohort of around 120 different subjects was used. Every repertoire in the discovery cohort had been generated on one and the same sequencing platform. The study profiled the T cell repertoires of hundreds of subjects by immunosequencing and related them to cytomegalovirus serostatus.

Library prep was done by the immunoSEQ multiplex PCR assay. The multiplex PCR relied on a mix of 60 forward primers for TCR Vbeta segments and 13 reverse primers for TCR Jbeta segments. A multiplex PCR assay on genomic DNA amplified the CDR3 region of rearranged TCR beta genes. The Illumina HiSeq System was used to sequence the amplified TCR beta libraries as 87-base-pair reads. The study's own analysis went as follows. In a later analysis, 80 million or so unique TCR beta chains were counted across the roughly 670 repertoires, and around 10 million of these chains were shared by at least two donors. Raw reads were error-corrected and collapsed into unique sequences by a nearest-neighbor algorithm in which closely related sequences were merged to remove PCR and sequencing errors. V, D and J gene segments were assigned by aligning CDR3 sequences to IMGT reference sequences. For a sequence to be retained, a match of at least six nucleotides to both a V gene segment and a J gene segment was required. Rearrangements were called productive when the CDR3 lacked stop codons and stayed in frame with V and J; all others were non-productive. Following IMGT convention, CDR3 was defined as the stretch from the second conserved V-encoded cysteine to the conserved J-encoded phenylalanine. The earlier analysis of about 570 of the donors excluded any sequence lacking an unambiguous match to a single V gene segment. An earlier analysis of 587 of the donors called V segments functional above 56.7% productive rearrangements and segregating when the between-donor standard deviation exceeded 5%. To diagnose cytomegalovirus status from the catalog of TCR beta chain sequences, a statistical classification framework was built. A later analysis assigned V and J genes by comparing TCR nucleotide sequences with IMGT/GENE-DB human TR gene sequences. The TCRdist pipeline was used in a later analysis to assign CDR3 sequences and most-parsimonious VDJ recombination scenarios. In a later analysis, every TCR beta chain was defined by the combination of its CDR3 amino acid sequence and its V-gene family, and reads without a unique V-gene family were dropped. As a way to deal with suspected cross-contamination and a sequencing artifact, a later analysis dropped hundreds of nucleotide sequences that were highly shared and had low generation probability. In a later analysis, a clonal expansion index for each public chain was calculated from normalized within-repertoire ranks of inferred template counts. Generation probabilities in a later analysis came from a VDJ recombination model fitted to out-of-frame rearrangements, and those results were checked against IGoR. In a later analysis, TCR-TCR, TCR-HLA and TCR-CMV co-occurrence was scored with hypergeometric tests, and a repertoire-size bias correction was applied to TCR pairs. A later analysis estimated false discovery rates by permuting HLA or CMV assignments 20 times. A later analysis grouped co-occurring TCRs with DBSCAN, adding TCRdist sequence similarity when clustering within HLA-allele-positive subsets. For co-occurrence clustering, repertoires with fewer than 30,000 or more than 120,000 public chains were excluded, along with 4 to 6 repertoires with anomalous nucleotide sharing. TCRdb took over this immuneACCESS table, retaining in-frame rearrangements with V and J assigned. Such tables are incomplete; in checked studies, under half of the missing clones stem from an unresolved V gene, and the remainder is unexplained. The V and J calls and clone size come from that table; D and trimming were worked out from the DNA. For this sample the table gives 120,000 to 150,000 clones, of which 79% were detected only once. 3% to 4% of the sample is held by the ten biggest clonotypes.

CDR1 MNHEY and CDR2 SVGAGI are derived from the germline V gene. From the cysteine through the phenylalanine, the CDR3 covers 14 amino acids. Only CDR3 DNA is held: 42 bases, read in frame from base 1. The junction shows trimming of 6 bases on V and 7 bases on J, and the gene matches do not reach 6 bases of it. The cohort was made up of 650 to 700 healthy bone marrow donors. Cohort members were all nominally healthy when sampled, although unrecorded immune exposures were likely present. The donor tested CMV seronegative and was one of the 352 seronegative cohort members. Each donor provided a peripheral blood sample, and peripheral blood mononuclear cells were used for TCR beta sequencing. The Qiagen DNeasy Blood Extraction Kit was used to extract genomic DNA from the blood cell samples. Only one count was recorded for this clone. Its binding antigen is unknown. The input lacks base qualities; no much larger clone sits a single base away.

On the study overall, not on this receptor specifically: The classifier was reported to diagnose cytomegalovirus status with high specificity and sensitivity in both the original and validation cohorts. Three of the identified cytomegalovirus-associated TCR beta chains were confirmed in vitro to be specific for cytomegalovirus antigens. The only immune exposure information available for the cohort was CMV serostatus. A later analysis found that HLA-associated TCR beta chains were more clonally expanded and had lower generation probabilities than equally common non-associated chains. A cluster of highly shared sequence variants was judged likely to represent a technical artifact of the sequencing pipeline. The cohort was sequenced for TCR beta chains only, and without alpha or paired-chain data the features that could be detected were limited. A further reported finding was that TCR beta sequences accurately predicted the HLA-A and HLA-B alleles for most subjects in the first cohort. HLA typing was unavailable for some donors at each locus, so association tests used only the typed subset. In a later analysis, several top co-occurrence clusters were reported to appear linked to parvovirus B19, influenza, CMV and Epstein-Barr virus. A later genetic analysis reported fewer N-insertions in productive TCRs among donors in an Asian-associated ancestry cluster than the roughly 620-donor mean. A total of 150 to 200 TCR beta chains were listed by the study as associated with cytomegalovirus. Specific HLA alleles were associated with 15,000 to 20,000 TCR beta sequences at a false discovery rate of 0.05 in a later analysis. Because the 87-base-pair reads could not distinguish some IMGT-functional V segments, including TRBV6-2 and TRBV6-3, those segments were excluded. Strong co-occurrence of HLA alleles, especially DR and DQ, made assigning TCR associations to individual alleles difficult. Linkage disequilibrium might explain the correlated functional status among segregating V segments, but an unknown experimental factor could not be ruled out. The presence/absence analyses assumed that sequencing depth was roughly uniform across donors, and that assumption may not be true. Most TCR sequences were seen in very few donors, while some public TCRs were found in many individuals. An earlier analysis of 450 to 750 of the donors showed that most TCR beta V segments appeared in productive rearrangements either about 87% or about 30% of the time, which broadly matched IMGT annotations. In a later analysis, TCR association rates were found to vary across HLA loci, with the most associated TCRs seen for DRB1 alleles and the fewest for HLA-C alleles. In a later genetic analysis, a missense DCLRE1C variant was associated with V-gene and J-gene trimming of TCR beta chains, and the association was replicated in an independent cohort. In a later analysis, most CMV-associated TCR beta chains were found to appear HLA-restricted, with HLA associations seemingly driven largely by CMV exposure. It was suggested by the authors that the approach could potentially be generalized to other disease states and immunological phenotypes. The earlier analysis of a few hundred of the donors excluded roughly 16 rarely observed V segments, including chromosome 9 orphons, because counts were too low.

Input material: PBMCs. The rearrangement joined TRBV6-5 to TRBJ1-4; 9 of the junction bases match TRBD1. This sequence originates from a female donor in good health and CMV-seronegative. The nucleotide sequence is TGTGCCAGCAGGACGGGACAGGGTAGTGAAAAACTGTTTTTT. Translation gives CASRTGQGSEKLFF.